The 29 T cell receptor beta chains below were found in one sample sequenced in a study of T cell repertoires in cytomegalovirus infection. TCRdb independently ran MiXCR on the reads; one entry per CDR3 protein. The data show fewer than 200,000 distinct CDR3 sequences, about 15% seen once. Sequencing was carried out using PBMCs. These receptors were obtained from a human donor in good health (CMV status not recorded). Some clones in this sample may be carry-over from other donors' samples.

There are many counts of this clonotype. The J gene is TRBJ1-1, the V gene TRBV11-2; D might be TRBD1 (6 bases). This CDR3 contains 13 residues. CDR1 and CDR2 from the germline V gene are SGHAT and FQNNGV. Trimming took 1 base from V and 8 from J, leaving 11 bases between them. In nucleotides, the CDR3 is TGTGCCAGCAGCTTAGCTGCTCAGGGGGAAGCTTTCTTT. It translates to CASSLAAQGEAFF.

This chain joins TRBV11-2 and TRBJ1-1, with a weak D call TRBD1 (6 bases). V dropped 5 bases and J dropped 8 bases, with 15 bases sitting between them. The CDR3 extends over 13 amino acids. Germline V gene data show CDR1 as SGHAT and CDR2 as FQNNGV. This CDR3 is CASSHPPGGEAFF. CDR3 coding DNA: TGTGCCAGCAGCCACCCCCCGGGGGGCGAAGCTTTCTTT.

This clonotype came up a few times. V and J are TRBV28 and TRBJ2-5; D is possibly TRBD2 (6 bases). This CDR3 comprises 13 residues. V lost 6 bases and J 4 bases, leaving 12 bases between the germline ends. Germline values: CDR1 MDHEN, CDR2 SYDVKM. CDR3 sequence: CASRAPGAETQYF. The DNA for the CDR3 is TGTGCCAGCAGAGCTCCGGGAGCAGAGACCCAGTACTTC.

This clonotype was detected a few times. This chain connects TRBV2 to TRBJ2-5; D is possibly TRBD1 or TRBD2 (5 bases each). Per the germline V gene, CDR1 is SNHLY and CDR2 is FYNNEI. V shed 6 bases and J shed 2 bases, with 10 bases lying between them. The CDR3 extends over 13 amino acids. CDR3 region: CASRPGRQETQYF. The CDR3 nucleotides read TGTGCCAGCAGGCCGGGACGGCAAGAGACCCAGTACTTC.

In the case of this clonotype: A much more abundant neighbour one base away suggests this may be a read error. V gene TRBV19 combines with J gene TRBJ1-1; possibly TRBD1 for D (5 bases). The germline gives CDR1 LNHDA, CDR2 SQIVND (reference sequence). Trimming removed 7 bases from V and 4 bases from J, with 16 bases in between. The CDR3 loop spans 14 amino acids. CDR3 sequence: CASILRGEGTEAFF. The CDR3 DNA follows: TGTGCCAGTATATTACGAGGGGAGGGCACTGAAGCTTTCTTT.

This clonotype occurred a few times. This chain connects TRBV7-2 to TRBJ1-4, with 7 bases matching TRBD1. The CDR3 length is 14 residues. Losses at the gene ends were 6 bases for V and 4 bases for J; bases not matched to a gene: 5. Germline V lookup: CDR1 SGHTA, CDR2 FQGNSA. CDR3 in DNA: TGTGCCAGCAGTCGGACAGGTCATAATGAAAAACTGTTTTTT. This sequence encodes CASSRTGHNEKLFF.

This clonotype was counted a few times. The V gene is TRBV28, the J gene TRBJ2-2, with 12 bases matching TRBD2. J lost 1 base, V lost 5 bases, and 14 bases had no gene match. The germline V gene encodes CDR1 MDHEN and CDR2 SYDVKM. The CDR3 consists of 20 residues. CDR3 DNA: TGTGCCAGCAGTCACCTGTGGGGAAAACTAGCGGGAGGGAACACCGGGGAGCTGTTTTTT. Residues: CASSHLWGKLAGGNTGELFF.

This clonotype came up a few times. CDR3 residues: CASSQVIGLAGGIEKLFF. CDR3 nucleotide sequence: TGTGCCAGCAGCCAAGTGATTGGTCTTGCAGGGGGCATTGAAAAACTGTTTTTT. This chain links TRBV4-2 with TRBJ1-4; 8 positions match TRBD1. Germline assignment: CDR1 LGHNA and CDR2 YNFKEQ. The CDR3 has 18 residues. Losses at the gene ends were 1 base for V and 7 bases for J; bases not matched to a gene: 14.

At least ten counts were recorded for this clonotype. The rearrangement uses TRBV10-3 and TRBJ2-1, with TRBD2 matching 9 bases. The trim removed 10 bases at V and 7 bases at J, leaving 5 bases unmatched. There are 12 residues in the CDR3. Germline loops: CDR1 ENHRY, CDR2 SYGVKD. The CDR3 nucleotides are TGTGCCAGTAGCGGGAGAGGGAATGAGCAGTTCTTC. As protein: CASSGRGNEQFF.

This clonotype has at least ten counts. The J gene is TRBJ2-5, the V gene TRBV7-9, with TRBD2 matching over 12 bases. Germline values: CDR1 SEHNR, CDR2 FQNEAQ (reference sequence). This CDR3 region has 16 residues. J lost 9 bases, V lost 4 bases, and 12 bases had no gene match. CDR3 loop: CASSSRLAGAPAAQYF. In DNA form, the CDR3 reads TGTGCCAGCAGCTCACGACTAGCGGGGGCCCCAGCGGCCCAGTACTTC.

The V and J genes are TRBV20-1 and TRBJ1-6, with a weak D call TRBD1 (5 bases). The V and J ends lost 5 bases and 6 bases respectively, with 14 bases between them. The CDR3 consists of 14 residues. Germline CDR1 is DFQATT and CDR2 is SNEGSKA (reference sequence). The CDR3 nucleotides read TGCAGTGCTTCCGTCGGGACTTCTAATTCACCCCTCCACTTT. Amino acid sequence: CSASVGTSNSPLHF.

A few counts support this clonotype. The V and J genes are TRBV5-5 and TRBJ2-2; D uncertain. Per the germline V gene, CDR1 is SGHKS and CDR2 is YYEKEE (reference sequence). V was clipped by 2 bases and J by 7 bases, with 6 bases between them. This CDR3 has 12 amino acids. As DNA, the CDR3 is TGTGCCAGCAGCTTTTGGGGCGGGGAGCTGTTTTTT. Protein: CASSFWGGELFF.

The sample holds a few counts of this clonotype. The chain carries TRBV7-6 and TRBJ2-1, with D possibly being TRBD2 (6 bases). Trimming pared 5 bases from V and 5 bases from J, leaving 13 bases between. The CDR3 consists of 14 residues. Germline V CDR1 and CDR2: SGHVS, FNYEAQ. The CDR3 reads CASSLRLGDNEQFF. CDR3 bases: TGTGCCAGCAGCCTAAGACTAGGGGACAATGAGCAGTTCTTC.

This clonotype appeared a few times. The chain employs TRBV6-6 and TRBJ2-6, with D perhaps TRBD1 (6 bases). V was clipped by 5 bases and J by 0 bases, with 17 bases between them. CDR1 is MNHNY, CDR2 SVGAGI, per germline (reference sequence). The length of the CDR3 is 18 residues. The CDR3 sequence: CASSVPQGAPSGANVLTF. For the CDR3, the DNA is TGTGCCAGCAGTGTACCACAGGGTGCTCCCTCTGGGGCCAACGTCCTGACTTTC.

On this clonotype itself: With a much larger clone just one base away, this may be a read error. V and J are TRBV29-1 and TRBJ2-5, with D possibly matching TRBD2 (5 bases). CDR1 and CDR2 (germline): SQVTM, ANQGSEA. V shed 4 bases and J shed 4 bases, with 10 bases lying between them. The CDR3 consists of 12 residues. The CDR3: CSVAGAGETQYF. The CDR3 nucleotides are TGCAGCGTTGCCGGCGCGGGAGAGACCCAGTACTTC.

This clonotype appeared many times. CDR3 sequence (DNA): TGTGCCAGCAGCCCTGGGGGGCCTAGCTCAGATACGCAGTATTTT. Residues: CASSPGGPSSDTQYF. This chain links TRBV11-2 with TRBJ2-3; D may correspond to TRBD1 or TRBD2 (6 bases each). This CDR3 contains 15 residues. Germline-derived CDR1 and CDR2 are SGHAT and FQNNGV. V lost 5 bases to trimming and J lost 4 bases, with 16 bases between them. Looking up the rest from reference TRBV11-2 and TRBJ2-3 gives the full variable domain: EAGVAQSPRYKIIEKRQSVAFWCNPISGHATLYWYQQILGQGPKLLIQFQNNGVVDDSQLPKDRFSAERLKGVDSTLKIQPAKLEDSAVYLCASSPGGPSSDTQYFGPGTRLTVL.

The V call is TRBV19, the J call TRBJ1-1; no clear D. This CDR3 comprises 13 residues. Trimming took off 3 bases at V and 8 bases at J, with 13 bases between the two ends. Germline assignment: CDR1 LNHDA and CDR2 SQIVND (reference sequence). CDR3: CASSIQDGSEAFF. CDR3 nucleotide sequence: TGTGCCAGTAGTATCCAGGACGGGTCGGAAGCTTTCTTT.

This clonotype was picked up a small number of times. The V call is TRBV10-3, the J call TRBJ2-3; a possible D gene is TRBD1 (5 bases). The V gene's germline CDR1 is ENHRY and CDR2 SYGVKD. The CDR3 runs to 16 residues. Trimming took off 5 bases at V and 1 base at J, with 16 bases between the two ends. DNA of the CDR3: TGTGCCATCAGTCCCCAAAGGGGATCGGGCACAGATACGCAGTATTTT. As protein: CAISPQRGSGTDTQYF.

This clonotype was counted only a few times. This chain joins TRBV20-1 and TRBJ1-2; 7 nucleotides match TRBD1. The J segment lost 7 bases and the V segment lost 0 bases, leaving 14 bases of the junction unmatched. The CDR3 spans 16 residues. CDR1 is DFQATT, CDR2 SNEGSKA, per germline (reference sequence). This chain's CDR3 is CSARDRVNRGGGGYTF. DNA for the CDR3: TGCAGTGCTAGAGATAGGGTCAACAGGGGCGGAGGTGGCTACACCTTC.

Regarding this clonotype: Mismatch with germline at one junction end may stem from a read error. The DNA for the CDR3 is TGTGCCAGCTCACCACCCGGGACAGGGGACTTGTCGGCTTTGTTT. It translates to CASSPPGTGDLSALF. The chain employs TRBV18 and TRBJ1-1, with 10 bases that match TRBD1. This CDR3 spans 15 amino acids. Looked up from germline, CDR1 is KGHSH and CDR2 is LQKENI. Supplemented by reference TRBV18 and TRBJ1-1, the full variable domain reads NAGVMQNPRHLVRRRGQEARLRCSPMKGHSHVYWYRQLPEEGLKFMVYLQKENIIDESGMPKERFSAEFPKEGPSILRIQQVVRGDSAAYFCASSPPGTGDLSALFGQGTRLTVV.

CDR3 loop: CASSWGGHTGELFF. CDR3 coding DNA: TGTGCCAGCAGTTGGGGGGGGCATACCGGGGAGCTGTTTTTT. The chain joins TRBV27 to TRBJ2-2; the D gene is possibly TRBD2 (7 bases). Trimming cost V 4 bases and J 5 bases, with 11 bases left between them. The CDR3 loop spans 14 amino acids. Germline CDR1 is MNHEY and CDR2 is SMNVEV (reference sequence).

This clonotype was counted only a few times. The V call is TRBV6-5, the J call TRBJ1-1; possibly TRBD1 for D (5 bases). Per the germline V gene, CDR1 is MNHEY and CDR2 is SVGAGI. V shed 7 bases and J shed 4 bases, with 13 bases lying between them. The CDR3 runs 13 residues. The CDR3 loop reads CASTRGGVTEAFF. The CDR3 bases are TGTGCCAGCACCCGGGGGGGGGTCACTGAAGCTTTCTTT.

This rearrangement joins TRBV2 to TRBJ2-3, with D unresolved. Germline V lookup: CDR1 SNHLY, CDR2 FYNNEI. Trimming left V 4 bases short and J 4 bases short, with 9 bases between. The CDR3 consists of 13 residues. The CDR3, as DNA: TGTGCCAGCAGTGTCGGGTTCGCAGATACGCAGTATTTT. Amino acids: CASSVGFADTQYF.

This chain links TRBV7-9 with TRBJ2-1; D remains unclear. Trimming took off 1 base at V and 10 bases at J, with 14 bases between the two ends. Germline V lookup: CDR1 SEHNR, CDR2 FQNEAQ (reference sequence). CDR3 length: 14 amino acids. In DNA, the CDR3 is TGTGCCAGCAGCTTAGGGGTCACCTTAAACGAGCAGTTCTTC. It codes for CASSLGVTLNEQFF.

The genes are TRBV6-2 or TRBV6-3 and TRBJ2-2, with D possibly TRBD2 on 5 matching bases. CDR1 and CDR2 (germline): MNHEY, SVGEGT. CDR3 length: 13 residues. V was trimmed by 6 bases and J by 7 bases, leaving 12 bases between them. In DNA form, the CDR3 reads TGTGCCAGCAGCCGTACCGGGAACGGGGAGCTGTTTTTT. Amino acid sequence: CASSRTGNGELFF.

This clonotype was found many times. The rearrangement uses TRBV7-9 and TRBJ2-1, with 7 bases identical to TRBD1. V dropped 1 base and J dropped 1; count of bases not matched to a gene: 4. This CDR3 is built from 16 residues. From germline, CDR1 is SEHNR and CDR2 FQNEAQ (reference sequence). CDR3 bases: TGTGCCAGCAGCTTAGTAGGGGGCGCTTCCTACAATGAGCAGTTCTTC. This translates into CASSLVGGASYNEQFF.

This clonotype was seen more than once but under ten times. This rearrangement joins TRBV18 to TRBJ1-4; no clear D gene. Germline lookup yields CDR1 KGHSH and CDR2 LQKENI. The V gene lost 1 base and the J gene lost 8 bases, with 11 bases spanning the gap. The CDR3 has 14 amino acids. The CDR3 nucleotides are TGTGCCAGCTCACCACAAACCACCGGAGAAAAACTGTTTTTT. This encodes CASSPQTTGEKLFF.

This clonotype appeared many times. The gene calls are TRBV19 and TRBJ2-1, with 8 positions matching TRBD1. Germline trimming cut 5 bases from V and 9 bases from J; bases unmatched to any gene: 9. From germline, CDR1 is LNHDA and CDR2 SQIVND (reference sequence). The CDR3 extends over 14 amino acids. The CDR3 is CASSLGQVFGEQFF. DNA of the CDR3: TGTGCCAGTAGTCTGGGACAGGTCTTCGGTGAGCAGTTCTTC.

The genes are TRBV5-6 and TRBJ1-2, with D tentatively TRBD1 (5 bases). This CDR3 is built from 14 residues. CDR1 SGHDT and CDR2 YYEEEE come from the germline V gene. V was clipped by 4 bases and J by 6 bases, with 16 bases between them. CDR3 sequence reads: CASSQTGTDHGYTF. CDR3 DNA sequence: TGTGCCAGCAGCCAGACCGGGACCGATCATGGCTACACCTTC. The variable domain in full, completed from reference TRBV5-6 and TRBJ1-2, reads DAGVTQSPTHLIKTRGQQVTLRCSPKSGHDTVSWYQQALGQGPQFIFQYYEEEERQRGNFPDRFSGHQFPNYSSELNVNALLLGDSALYLCASSQTGTDHGYTFGSGTRLTVV.